The next 29 T cell receptor beta chains were all read from a single sample in a study of blood T cell repertoires in COVID-19. Measured with immunoSEQ multiplex PCR; TCRdb has only the in-frame clones, and not every one. In the table there are over 140,000 clones, 75% to 85% of which are singletons. Material for sequencing was peripheral blood. These receptors came from a woman aged 80 or over with active or convalescent COVID-19.

The rearrangement links TRBV6-6 to TRBJ2-6; possible D gene TRBD1, 5 bases. Trimming stripped 5 bases from V and 0 bases from J, with 14 bases between. The CDR3 is made up of 17 amino acids. In germline, CDR1 is MNHNY, CDR2 SVGAGI (reference sequence). The CDR3 reads CASSPTGVRSGANVLTF. The CDR3 DNA reads as TGTGCCAGCAGTCCTACAGGTGTCCGCTCTGGGGCCAACGTCCTGACTTTC.

The genes are TRBV7-2 and TRBJ2-2; D possibly corresponds to TRBD1 (6 bases). CDR1 is SGHTA, CDR2 FQGNSA, per germline. CDR3 length equals 17 residues. Trimming took off 3 bases at V and 0 bases at J, with 14 bases between the two ends. The DNA of the CDR3 is TGTGCCAGCAGCTTCACTTTGACAGGCACGAACACCGGGGAGCTGTTTTTT. It translates to CASSFTLTGTNTGELFF.

This clone is medium-sized. The chain carries TRBV5-6 and TRBJ1-1; no definite D call. The germline CDR1 and CDR2 sequences are SGHDT and YYEEEE. The CDR3 runs to 13 residues. Deletions cut 0 bases from V and 4 bases from J, with 7 bases between. CDR3 residues: CASSLGPGTEAFF. CDR3 nucleotides: TGTGCCAGCAGCTTGGGTCCGGGCACTGAAGCTTTCTTT.

This chain uses TRBV12-3 or TRBV12-4 with TRBJ1-5; D is undetermined. This CDR3 spans 13 amino acids. V was trimmed by 3 bases and J by 1 base, leaving 4 bases between them. The CDR3 nucleotides read TGTGCCAGCAGTTTCGAGAGCAATCAGCCCCAGCATTTT. This translates into CASSFESNQPQHF.

This chain uses TRBV7-2 with TRBJ1-6; D gene unclear. The CDR3 extends over 16 amino acids. The germline V gene encodes CDR1 SGHTA and CDR2 FQGNSA. V lost 0 bases, J lost 8 bases, and 14 bases lay in between. The CDR3 DNA follows: TGTGCCAGCAGCTTAGCGCGGTCTGGGTCTCATTCACCCCTCCACTTT. The encoded protein is CASSLARSGSHSPLHF.

In DNA form, the CDR3 reads TGTGCCAGCAGCTTAGTGGCAATCACCGGGGAGCTGTTTTTT. Translated: CASSLVAITGELFF. The chain carries TRBV7-2 and TRBJ2-2; D gene uncertain. Trimming cost V 1 base and J 4 bases, with 7 bases left between them. The CDR3 has 14 amino acids. Germline-derived CDR1 and CDR2 are SGHTA and FQGNSA. Using reference TRBV7-2 and TRBJ2-2 for the parts outside the CDR3, the full variable domain is GAGVSQSPSNKVTEKGKDVELRCDPISGHTALYWYRQSLGQGLEFLIYFQGNSAPDKSGLPSDRFSAERTGGSVSTLTIQRTQQEDSAVYLCASSLVAITGELFFGEGSRLTVL.

This rearrangement joins TRBV9 to TRBJ2-2; D is unresolved. The CDR3 has 15 amino acids. Germline lookup yields CDR1 SGDLS and CDR2 YYNGEE. Deletions cut 0 bases from V and 4 bases from J, with 10 bases between. In DNA, the CDR3 is TGTGCCAGCAGCGTAGCAGGCCTGGGCACCGGGGAGCTGTTTTTT. Its protein is CASSVAGLGTGELFF. The full variable domain, completed using reference TRBV9 and TRBJ2-2, is DSGVTQTPKHLITATGQRVTLRCSPRSGDLSVYWYQQSLDQGLQFLIQYYNGEERAKGNILERFSAQQFPDLHSELNLSSLELGDSALYFCASSVAGLGTGELFFGEGSRLTVL.

The chain joins TRBV5-1 to TRBJ2-7; D not certain. Trimming cost V 0 bases and J 3 bases, with 7 bases left between them. This CDR3 region has 13 residues. CDR1 is SGHRS, CDR2 YFSETQ, per germline. This CDR3 is CASSLGLGYEQYF. CDR3 bases: TGCGCCAGCAGCTTGGGACTGGGCTACGAGCAGTACTTC. Variable domain in full (rest from reference TRBV5-1 and TRBJ2-7): KAGVTQTPRYLIKTRGQQVTLSCSPISGHRSVSWYQQTPGQGLQFLFEYFSETQRNKGNFPGRFSGRQFSNSRSEMNVSTLELGDSALYLCASSLGLGYEQYFGPGTRLTVT.

This CDR3 is CASSPRIRGVSQPQHF. In nucleotides, the CDR3 is TGTGCCAGCAGCCCTAGGATTCGGGGGGTCTCTCAGCCCCAGCATTTT. The V and J genes are TRBV7-2 and TRBJ1-5; weak D call: TRBD1 (5 bases). CDR1 is SGHTA, CDR2 FQGNSA, per germline. Trimming pared 5 bases from V and 6 bases from J, leaving 20 bases between. This CDR3 spans 16 amino acids. Complete variable domain (other parts from reference TRBV7-2 and TRBJ1-5): GAGVSQSPSNKVTEKGKDVELRCDPISGHTALYWYRQSLGQGLEFLIYFQGNSAPDKSGLPSDRFSAERTGGSVSTLTIQRTQQEDSAVYLCASSPRIRGVSQPQHFGDGTRLSIL.

The chain uses TRBV7-2 and TRBJ2-6, with TRBD2 identical over 7 bases. Germline CDR1 is SGHTA and CDR2 is FQGNSA. Trimming removed 0 bases from V and 3 bases from J; junction bases left unmatched: 8. This CDR3 is built from 18 residues. The CDR3 is CASSLAGGGASGANVLTF. The CDR3 nucleotides are TGTGCCAGCAGCTTAGCGGGGGGAGGGGCGAGTGGGGCCAACGTCCTGACTTTC.

This clone was seen once. V usage is TRBV19 and J usage is TRBJ1-2; D is possibly TRBD1 (5 bases). Trimming left V 11 bases short and J 8 bases short, with 24 bases between. The germline V gene encodes CDR1 LNHDA and CDR2 SQIVND (reference sequence). The CDR3 sequence is 14 residues long. This chain's CDR3 is CAVNVGQGERGYTF. In nucleotides, the CDR3 is TGTGCCGTAAACGTGGGGCAGGGTGAAAGAGGCTACACCTTC.

This CDR3 is CASSFGQGYGYTF. The CDR3 coding sequence is TGTGCCAGCAGCTTCGGACAGGGGTATGGCTACACCTTC. The chain joins TRBV5-8 to TRBJ1-2, with TRBD1 identical over 9 bases. Germline values: CDR1 SGHTS, CDR2 YDEGEE. The CDR3 is 13 amino acids. V lost 2 bases and J lost 5; bases outside the gene matches: 1.

The chain recombines TRBV27 with TRBJ1-2, with TRBD1 matching 7 bases. In germline, CDR1 is MNHEY, CDR2 SMNVEV (reference sequence). Trimming removed 8 bases from V and 2 bases from J; junction bases left unmatched: 8. The CDR3 consists of 14 residues. Written as DNA, the CDR3 is TGTGCCAGCGGGGGCTCGACAGGGAACTATGGCTACACCTTC. It encodes CASGGSTGNYGYTF.

The rearrangement joins TRBV11-2 to TRBJ2-3; 10 positions agree with TRBD2. Germline lookup yields CDR1 SGHAT and CDR2 FQNNGV. Trimming cost V 1 base and J 4 bases; bases outside gene matches: 8. The CDR3 totals 17 residues. This CDR3 is CASSLVFSGGAADTQYF. CDR3 in DNA: TGTGCCAGCAGCTTAGTCTTCAGCGGGGGGGCGGCAGATACGCAGTATTTT.

This clone has just a few counts. The chain is built from TRBV30 and TRBJ1-3; D unresolved. The ends were cut back, 0 bases at V and 0 bases at J, with 9 bases in the middle. The germline CDR1 and CDR2 sequences are GTSNPN and SVGIG (reference sequence). The CDR3 has 15 residues. DNA of the CDR3: TGTGCCTGGAGTGTAGAGTTTGGCTCTGGAAACACCATATATTTT. Translated, it gives CAWSVEFGSGNTIYF.

The chain recombines TRBV2 with TRBJ1-2; TRBD1 aligns across 9 bases. CDR1 is SNHLY and CDR2 is FYNNEI in the germline V gene. V trimming: 6 bases; J trimming: 4 bases; junction bases outside the gene matches: 3. This CDR3 comprises 13 residues. CDR3 amino acids: CASRGTGRYGYTF. CDR3 DNA: TGTGCCAGCAGGGGGACAGGGCGCTATGGCTACACCTTC. Looking up the rest from reference TRBV2 and TRBJ1-2 gives the full variable domain: EPEVTQTPSHQVTQMGQEVILRCVPISNHLYFYWYRQILGQKVEFLVSFYNNEISEKSEIFDDQFSVERPDGSNFTLKIRSTKLEDSAMYFCASRGTGRYGYTFGSGTRLTVV.

This chain links TRBV5-1 with TRBJ1-6; 8 bases line up with TRBD1. The germline gives CDR1 SGHRS, CDR2 YFSETQ. J lost 9 bases, V lost 0 bases, and 11 bases had no gene match. CDR3 length equals 17 residues. The CDR3: CASSLGAGGASSSPLHF. The CDR3 DNA reads as TGCGCCAGCAGCTTGGGGGCAGGGGGCGCGAGTTCTTCACCCCTCCACTTT.

The chain carries TRBV6-6 and TRBJ1-3; D gene uncertain. Germline CDR1 is MNHNY and CDR2 is SVGAGI (reference sequence). The ends were cut back, 5 bases at V and 7 bases at J, with 9 bases in the middle. CDR3 length equals 12 residues. The CDR3 bases are TGTGCCAGCAGTGGCGGGTCGAACACCATATATTTT. Protein product: CASSGGSNTIYF.

The chain has TRBV18 and TRBJ2-7; D is perhaps TRBD1 (6 bases). This CDR3 contains 13 residues. The V gene lost 4 bases and the J gene lost 7 bases, with 14 bases spanning the gap. Germline V lookup: CDR1 KGHSH, CDR2 LQKENI. The CDR3 loop reads CASSQTGFGEQYF. The CDR3 bases are TGTGCCAGCTCACAAACAGGGTTTGGAGAGCAGTACTTC.

This clone has only one observation. This chain links TRBV5-1 with TRBJ2-3, with a possible D match to TRBD2 (6 bases). Trimming pared 4 bases from V and 2 bases from J, leaving 14 bases between. The CDR3 spans 15 residues. CDR1 and CDR2 (germline): SGHRS, YFSETQ. The chain's CDR3 is CASSPWGVNTDTQYF. CDR3 in DNA: TGCGCCAGCAGCCCCTGGGGGGTAAACACAGATACGCAGTATTTT.

The chain combines TRBV7-2 with TRBJ2-1; the D gene is possibly TRBD1 (6 bases). Germline CDR1 SGHTA, CDR2 FQGNSA. The V gene lost 1 base and the J gene lost 4 bases, with 17 bases spanning the gap. CDR3 length: 17 amino acids. CDR3 loop: CASSLGSQGRKYNEQFF. The CDR3 nucleotides read TGTGCCAGCAGCTTAGGGTCTCAGGGGAGAAAATACAATGAGCAGTTCTTC.

This chain links TRBV4-3 with TRBJ1-4, with 9 positions matching TRBD1. Trimming removed 0 bases from V and 6 bases from J; junction bases left unmatched: 5. CDR3 length equals 16 residues. From germline, CDR1 is LGHNA and CDR2 YSLEER. Written as DNA, the CDR3 is TGCGCCAGCAGCCAAGATGGGACAGGGTCGGATGAAAAACTGTTTTTT. As protein: CASSQDGTGSDEKLFF.

Only a few counts were recorded for this clone. This chain uses TRBV6-2 or TRBV6-3 with TRBJ1-5, with D possibly being TRBD1 (6 bases). Trimming cost V 4 bases and J 0 bases, with 10 bases left between them. CDR1 MNHEY and CDR2 SVGEGT come from the germline V gene. CDR3 length: 15 residues. The CDR3 nucleotides are TGTGCCAGCAGTTCTAACAGGGTTAGCAATCAGCCCCAGCATTTT. Translating it yields CASSSNRVSNQPQHF.

CDR3 loop: CASRRGSTYEQYF. The CDR3 DNA sequence: TGTGCCAGTAGGCGGGGGTCAACCTACGAGCAGTACTTC. V is TRBV19 and J is TRBJ2-7; 7 nucleotides line up with TRBD2. V shed 6 bases and J 2 bases; nucleotides not matched to a gene: 4. The CDR3 has 13 residues. Per the germline V gene, CDR1 is LNHDA and CDR2 is SQIVND (reference sequence).

V and J are TRBV7-8 and TRBJ1-6, with unresolved D. The V gene lost 4 bases and the J gene lost 0 bases, with 10 bases spanning the gap. The CDR3 has 16 amino acids. CDR1 and CDR2 from the germline V gene are SGHVS and FQNEAQ. The chain's CDR3 is CASSSGGSSYNSPLHF. The CDR3 region has the DNA TGTGCCAGCAGCTCCGGCGGAAGCTCCTATAATTCACCCCTCCACTTT.

This chain connects TRBV24-1 to TRBJ2-3; 8 positions match TRBD2. The CDR3 has 14 residues. CDR1 is KGHDR and CDR2 is SFDVKD in the germline V gene. Losses at the gene ends were 9 bases for V and 4 bases for J; bases not matched to a gene: 8. CDR3 sequence: CATAGRGASDTQYF. DNA for the CDR3: TGTGCCACCGCCGGGAGGGGGGCCTCAGATACGCAGTATTTT.

The chain joins TRBV28 to TRBJ2-1, with 13 positions matching TRBD2. Germline-derived CDR1 and CDR2 are MDHEN and SYDVKM. Trimming took 2 bases from V and 9 from J; bases not matched to a gene: 7. This CDR3 has 16 residues. The CDR3 bases are TGTGCCAGCAGTTTACATGGACTAGCGGGAGCTGGTGAGCAGTTCTTC. It yields the protein CASSLHGLAGAGEQFF. Full variable domain (rest looked up from reference TRBV28 and TRBJ2-1): DVKVTQSSRYLVKRTGEKVFLECVQDMDHENMFWYRQDPGLGLRLIYFSYDVKMKEKGDIPEGYSVSREKKERFSLILESASTNQTSMYLCASSLHGLAGAGEQFFGPGTRLTVL.

This rearrangement joins TRBV7-6 to TRBJ2-3, with D perhaps matching TRBD2 (8 bases). CDR3 length: 21 amino acids. V lost 6 bases and J 4 bases, leaving 35 bases between the germline ends. Germline CDR1 and CDR2: SGHVS and FNYEAQ. In DNA, the CDR3 is TGTGCCAGCAGTTGGCCGGGACAGCCGGGGGTGTTCGCGGGGGGCCCAGATACGCAGTATTTT. Protein product: CASSWPGQPGVFAGGPDTQYF.

V and J are TRBV28 and TRBJ2-7; TRBD1 aligns across 7 bases. The CDR3 sequence is 14 residues long. V shed 6 bases and J 2 bases; nucleotides not matched to a gene: 7. Germline values: CDR1 MDHEN, CDR2 SYDVKM. Written as DNA, the CDR3 is TGTGCCAGCAGCCGCAAGGGGGCCACCTACGAGCAGTACTTC. Translating gives CASSRKGATYEQYF.